This section outlines one TCR beta chain sequence together with its context. Trimming removed 1 base at V and 2 bases at J, with 7 bases between. Germline lookup yields CDR1 SQVTM and CDR2 ANQGSEA. This CDR3 contains 13 residues. These data come from a study of Ad26.COV2.S vaccination and SARS-CoV-2 variants. Produced via immunoSEQ multiplex PCR; TCRdb's table is partial and in-frame only. The table lists around 86,000 clones, around 82% of them singletons, with about a sixth in the top ten. The TCR comes from a human donor who had recovered from COVID-19. Here the sequenced sample was peripheral blood, taken after recovery from COVID-19. The gene calls are TRBV29-1 and TRBJ2-3; the D is unclear. CDR3 in DNA: TGCAGCGTTGAAGGACTTAACACAGATACGCAGTATTTT. This translates into CSVEGLNTDTQYF.